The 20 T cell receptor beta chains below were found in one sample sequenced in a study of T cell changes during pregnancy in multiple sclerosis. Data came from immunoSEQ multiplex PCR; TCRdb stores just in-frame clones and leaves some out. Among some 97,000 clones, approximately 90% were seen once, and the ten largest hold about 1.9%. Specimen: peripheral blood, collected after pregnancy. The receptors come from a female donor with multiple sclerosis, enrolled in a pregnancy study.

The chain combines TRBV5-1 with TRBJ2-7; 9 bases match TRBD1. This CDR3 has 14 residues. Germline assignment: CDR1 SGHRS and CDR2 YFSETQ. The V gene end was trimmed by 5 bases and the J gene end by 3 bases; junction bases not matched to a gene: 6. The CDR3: CASREGQGNYEQYF. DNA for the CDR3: TGCGCCAGCAGGGAGGGACAGGGTAACTACGAGCAGTACTTC.

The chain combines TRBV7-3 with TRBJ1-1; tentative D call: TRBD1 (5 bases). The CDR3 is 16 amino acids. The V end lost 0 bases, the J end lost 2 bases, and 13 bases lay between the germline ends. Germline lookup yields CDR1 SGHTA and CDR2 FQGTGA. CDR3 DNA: TGTGCCAGCAGCTTAACCGCGGGACTCCCAAACACTGAAGCTTTCTTT. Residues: CASSLTAGLPNTEAFF.

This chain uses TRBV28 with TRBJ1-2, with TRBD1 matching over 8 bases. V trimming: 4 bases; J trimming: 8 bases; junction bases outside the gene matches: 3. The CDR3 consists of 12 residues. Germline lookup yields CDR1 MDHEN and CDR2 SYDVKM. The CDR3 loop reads CASSSGDRGYTF. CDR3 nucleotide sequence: TGTGCCAGCAGTTCCGGGGACAGGGGCTACACCTTC.

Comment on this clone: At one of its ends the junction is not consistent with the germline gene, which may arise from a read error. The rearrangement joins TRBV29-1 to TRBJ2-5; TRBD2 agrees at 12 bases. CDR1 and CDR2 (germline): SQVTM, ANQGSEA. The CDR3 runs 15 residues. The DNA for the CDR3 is TGCAGCGTGGAAGGACTAGCGGGGAGCCAAGAGACCCAGTACTTC. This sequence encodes CSVEGLAGSQETQYF.

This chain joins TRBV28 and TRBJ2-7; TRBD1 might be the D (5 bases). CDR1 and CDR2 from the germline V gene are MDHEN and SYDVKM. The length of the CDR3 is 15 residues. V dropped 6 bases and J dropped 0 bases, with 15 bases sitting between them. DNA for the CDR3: TGTGCCAGCAGCACTCCCGAGACAGCCTCCTACGAGCAGTACTTC. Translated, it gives CASSTPETASYEQYF.

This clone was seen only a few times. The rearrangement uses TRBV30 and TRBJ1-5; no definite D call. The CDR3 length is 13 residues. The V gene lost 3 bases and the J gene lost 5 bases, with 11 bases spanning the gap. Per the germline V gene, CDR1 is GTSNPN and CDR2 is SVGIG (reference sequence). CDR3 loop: CAWSPGRDQPQHF. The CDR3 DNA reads TGTGCCTGGAGCCCCGGGCGGGATCAGCCCCAGCATTTT.

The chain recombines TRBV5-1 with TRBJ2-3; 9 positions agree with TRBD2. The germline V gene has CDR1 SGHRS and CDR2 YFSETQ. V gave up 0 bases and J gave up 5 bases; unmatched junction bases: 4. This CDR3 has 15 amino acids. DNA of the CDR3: TGCGCCAGCAGCTTGGATGGACTAGCGATAGATACGCAGTATTTT. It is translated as CASSLDGLAIDTQYF. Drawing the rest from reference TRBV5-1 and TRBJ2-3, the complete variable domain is KAGVTQTPRYLIKTRGQQVTLSCSPISGHRSVSWYQQTPGQGLQFLFEYFSETQRNKGNFPGRFSGRQFSNSRSEMNVSTLELGDSALYLCASSLDGLAIDTQYFGPGTRLTVL.

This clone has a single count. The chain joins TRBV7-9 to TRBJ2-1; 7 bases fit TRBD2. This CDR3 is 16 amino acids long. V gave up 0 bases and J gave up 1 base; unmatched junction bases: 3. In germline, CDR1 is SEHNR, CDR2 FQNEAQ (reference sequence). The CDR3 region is CASSLAGAGSYNEQFF. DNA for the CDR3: TGTGCCAGCAGCTTAGCGGGAGCGGGATCCTACAATGAGCAGTTCTTC.

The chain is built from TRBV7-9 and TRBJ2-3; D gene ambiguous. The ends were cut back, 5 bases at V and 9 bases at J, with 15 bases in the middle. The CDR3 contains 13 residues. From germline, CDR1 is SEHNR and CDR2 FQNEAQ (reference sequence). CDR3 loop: CASSPSLGRTQYF. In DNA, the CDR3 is TGTGCCAGCAGCCCATCCCTGGGCAGGACGCAGTATTTT.

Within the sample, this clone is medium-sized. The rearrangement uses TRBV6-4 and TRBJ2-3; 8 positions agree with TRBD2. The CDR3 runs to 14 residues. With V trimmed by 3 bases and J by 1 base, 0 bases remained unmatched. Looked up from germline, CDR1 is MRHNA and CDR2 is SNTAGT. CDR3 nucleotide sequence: TGTGCCAGCAGTGAGCGGGGGGGCACAGATACGCAGTATTTT. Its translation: CASSERGGTDTQYF.

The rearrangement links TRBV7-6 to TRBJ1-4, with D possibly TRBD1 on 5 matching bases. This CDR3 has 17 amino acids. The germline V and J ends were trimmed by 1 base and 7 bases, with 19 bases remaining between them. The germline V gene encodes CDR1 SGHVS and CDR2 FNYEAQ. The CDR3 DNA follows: TGTGCCAGCAGCTTAGATTCGGCAGCAGGGTCGGGTGAAAAACTGTTTTTT. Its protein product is CASSLDSAAGSGEKLFF.

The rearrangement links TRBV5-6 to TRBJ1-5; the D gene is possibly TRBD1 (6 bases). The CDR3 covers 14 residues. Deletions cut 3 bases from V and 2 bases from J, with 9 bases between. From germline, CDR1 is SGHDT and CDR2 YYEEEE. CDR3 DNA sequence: TGTGCCAGCAGCTCCGAGGGGGGCAATCAGCCCCAGCATTTT. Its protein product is CASSSEGGNQPQHF.

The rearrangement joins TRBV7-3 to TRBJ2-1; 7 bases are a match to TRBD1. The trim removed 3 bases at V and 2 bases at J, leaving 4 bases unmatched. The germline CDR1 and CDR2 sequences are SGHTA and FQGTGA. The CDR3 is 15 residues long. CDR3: CASSLTGITYNEQFF. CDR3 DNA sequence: TGTGCCAGCAGCTTGACAGGGATCACCTACAATGAGCAGTTCTTC.

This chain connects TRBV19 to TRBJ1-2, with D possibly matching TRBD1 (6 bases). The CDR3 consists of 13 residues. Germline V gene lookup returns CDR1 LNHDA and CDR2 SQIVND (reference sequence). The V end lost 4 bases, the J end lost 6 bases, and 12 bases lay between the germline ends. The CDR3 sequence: CASSTGPGDGYTF. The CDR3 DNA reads TGTGCCAGTAGTACTGGCCCAGGGGATGGCTACACCTTC.

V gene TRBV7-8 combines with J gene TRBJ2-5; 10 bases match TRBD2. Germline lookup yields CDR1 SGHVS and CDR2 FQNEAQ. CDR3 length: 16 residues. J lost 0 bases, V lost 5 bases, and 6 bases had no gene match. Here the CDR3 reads CASSTPTSGHQETQYF. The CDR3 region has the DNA TGTGCCAGCAGCACTCCGACTAGCGGGCACCAAGAGACCCAGTACTTC.

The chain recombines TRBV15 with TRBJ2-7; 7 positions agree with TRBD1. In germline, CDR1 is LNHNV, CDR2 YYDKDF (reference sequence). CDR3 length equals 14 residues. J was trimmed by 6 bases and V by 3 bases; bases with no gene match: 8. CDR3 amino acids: CATSRALDRLEQYF. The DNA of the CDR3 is TGTGCCACCAGCAGGGCCCTGGACAGGCTCGAGCAGTACTTC. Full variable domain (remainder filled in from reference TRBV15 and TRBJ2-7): DAMVIQNPRYQVTQFGKPVTLSCSQTLNHNVMYWYQQKSSQAPKLLFHYYDKDFNNEADTPDNFQSRRPNTSFCFLDIRSPGLGDTAMYLCATSRALDRLEQYFGPGTRLTVT.

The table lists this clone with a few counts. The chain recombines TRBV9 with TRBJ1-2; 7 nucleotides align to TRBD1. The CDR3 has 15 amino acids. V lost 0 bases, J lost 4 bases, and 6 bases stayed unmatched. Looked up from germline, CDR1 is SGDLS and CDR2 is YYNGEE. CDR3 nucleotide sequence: TGTGCCAGCAGCGTAGGTCTAGGGGGCAGCTATGGCTACACCTTC. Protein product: CASSVGLGGSYGYTF.

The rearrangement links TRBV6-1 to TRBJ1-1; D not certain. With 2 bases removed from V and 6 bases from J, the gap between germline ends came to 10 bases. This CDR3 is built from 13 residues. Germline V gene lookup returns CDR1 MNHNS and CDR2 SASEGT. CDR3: CASSERKEAEAFF. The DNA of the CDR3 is TGTGCCAGCAGTGAAAGGAAGGAGGCTGAAGCTTTCTTT.

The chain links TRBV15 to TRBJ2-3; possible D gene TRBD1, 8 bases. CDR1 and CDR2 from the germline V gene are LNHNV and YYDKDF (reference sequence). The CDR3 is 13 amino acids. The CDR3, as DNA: TGTGCTATTGGACAGGGAGGGACAGATACGCAGTATTTT. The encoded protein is CAIGQGGTDTQYF.

The CDR3 spells CASRTGGANTEAFF. The CDR3 bases are TGTGCCAGCCGGACAGGGGGCGCCAACACTGAAGCTTTCTTT. The chain couples TRBV19 to TRBJ1-1, with TRBD1 matching 11 bases. The junction had 5 bases not matched to a gene; V was cut back by 9 bases and J by 2 bases. Per the germline V gene, CDR1 is LNHDA and CDR2 is SQIVND (reference sequence). This CDR3 comprises 14 residues.